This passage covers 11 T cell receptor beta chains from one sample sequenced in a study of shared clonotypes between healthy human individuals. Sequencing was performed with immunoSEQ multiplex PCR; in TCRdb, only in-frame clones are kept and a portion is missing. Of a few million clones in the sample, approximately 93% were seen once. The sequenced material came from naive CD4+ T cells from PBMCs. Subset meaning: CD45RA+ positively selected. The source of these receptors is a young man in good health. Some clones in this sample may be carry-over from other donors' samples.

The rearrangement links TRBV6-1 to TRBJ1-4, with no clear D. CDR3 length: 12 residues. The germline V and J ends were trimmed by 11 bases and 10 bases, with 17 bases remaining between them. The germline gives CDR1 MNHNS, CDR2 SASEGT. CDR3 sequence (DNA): TGTGCCGGCTCAGAGAAGGCCGGAAAACTGTTTTTT. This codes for CAGSEKAGKLFF.

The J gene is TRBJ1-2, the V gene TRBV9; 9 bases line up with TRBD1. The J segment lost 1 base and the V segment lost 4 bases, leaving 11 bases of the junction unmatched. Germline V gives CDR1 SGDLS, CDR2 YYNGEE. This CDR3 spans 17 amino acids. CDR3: CASSPLFGTGNNYGYTF. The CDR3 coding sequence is TGTGCCAGCAGCCCACTCTTCGGGACAGGGAATAACTATGGCTACACCTTC. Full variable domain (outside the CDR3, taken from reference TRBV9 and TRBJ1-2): DSGVTQTPKHLITATGQRVTLRCSPRSGDLSVYWYQQSLDQGLQFLIQYYNGEERAKGNILERFSAQQFPDLHSELNLSSLELGDSALYFCASSPLFGTGNNYGYTFGSGTRLTVV.

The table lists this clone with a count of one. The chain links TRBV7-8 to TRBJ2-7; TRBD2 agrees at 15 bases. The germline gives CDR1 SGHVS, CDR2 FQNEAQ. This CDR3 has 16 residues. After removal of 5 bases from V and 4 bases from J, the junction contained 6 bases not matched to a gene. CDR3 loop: CASSQWTSGRDYEQYF. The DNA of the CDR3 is TGTGCCAGCAGCCAGTGGACTAGCGGGAGGGATTACGAGCAGTACTTC.

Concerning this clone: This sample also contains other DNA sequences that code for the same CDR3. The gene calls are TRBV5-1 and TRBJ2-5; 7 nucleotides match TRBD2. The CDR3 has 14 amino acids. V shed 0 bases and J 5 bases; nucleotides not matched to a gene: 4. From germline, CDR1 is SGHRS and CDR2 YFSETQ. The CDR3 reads CASSLVGGSETQYF. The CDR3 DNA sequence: TGCGCCAGCAGCTTGGTCGGGGGGTCGGAGACCCAGTACTTC.

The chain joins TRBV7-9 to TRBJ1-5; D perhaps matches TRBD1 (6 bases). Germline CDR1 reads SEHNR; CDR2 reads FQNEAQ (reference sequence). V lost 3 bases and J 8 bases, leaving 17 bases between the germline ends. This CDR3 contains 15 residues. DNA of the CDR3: TGTGCCAGCAGCTTTAGTTCGGGGGCAGAGGAGCCCCAGCATTTT. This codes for CASSFSSGAEEPQHF.

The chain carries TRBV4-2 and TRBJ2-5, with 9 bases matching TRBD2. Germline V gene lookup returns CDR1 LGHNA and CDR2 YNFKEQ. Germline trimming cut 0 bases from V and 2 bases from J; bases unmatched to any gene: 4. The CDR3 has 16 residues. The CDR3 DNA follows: TGTGCCAGCAGCCAAGATAGACTAGCGGTACAAGAGACCCAGTACTTC. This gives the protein CASSQDRLAVQETQYF.

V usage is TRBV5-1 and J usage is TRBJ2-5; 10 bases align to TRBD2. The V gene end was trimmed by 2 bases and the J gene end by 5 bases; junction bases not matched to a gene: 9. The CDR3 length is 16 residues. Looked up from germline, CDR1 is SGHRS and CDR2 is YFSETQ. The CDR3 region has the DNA TGCGCCAGCAGCTTTACTAGCGGGATCGAATATGAGACCCAGTACTTC. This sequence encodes CASSFTSGIEYETQYF. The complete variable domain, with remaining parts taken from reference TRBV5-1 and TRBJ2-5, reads KAGVTQTPRYLIKTRGQQVTLSCSPISGHRSVSWYQQTPGQGLQFLFEYFSETQRNKGNFPGRFSGRQFSNSRSEMNVSTLELGDSALYLCASSFTSGIEYETQYFGPGTRLLVL.

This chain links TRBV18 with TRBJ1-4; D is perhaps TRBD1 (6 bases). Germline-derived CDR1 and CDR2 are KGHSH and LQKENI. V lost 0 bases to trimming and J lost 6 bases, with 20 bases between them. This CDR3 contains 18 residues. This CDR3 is CASSPPSQGGAWDEKLFF. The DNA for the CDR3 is TGTGCCAGCTCACCACCGTCACAGGGAGGAGCATGGGATGAAAAACTGTTTTTT.

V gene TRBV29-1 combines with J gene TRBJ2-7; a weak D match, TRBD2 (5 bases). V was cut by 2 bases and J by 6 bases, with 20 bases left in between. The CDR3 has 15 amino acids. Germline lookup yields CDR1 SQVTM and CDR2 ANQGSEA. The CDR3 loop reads CSVESFGGPRGEQYF. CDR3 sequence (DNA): TGCAGCGTTGAATCTTTCGGCGGGCCACGTGGCGAGCAGTACTTC.

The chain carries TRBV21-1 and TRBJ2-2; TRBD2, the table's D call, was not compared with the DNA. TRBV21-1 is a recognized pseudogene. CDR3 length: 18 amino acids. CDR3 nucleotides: TGTGCCAGCAGCAAAAGTCAGGGGGGACTAGCTTACACCGGGGAGCTGTTTTTT. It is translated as CASSKSQGGLAYTGELFF.

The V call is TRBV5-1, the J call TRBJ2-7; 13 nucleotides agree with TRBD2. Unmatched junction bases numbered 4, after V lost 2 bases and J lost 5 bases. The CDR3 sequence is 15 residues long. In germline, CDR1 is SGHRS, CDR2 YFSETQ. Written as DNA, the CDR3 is TGCGCCAGCAGCTTCGCCGGACTAGCGGGAGACGAGCAGTACTTC. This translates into CASSFAGLAGDEQYF.